This TCR beta chain was sequenced for a study of T cell repertoires in ileal Crohn's disease. Background on the study: Median disease duration was roughly 8.4 years; 35% smoked at surgery. Study observations and caveats: Clonality above 26.8% at surgery always came with endoscopic recurrence. Compared with CD4 T cells, sorted CD8 cells carried more expanded clones. Compared with non-smokers, active smokers at surgery showed more clonal expansions.

The CDR3 runs 15 residues. V was cut by 6 bases and J by 1 base, with 14 bases left in between. Germline V gives CDR1 SGHNT, CDR2 YENEEA. As regards this clone: What it recognizes is unknown.

TCRdb's copy holds only in-frame clones and misses some; the assay was immunoSEQ multiplex PCR. The data contain 15,000 to 20,000 clones, 65% to 85% of them singletons. The TCR comes from an adult with Crohn's disease. V gene TRBV11-3 combines with J gene TRBJ2-3, with D possibly matching TRBD2 (6 bases). Material for sequencing was ileal tissue. The CDR3 sequence is CASRKGEAGTDTQYF. In nucleotides, the CDR3 is TGTGCCAGCAGAAAAGGGGAGGCGGGCACAGATACGCAGTATTTT.